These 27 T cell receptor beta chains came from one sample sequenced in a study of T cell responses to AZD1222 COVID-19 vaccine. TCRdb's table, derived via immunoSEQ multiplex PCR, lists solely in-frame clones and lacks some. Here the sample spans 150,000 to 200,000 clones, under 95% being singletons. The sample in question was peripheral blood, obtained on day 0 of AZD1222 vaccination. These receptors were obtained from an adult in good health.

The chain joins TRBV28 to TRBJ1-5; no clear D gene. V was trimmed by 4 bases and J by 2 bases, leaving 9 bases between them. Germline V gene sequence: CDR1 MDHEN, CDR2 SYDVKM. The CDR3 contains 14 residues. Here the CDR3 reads CASSYGRGNQPQHF. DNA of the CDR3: TGTGCCAGCAGTTACGGCAGAGGCAATCAGCCCCAGCATTTT.

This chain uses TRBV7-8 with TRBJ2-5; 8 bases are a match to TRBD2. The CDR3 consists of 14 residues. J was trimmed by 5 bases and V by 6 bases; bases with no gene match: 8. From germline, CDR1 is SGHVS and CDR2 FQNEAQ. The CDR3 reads CASSKREWLETQYF. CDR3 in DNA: TGTGCCAGCAGTAAGCGGGAGTGGTTGGAGACCCAGTACTTC.

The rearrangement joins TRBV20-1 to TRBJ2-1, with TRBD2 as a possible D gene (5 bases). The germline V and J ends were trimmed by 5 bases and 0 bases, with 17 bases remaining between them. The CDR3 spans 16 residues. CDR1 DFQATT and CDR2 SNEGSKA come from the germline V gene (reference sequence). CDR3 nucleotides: TGCAGTGCTGGTGGGCCTAAGCGGTACTCCTACAATGAGCAGTTCTTC. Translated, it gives CSAGGPKRYSYNEQFF.

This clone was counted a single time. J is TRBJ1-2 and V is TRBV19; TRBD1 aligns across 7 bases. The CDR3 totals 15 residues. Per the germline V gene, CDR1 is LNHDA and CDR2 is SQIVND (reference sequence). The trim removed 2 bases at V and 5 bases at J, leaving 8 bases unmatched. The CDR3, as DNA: TGTGCCAGTAGTATATTGGGACAGCTACTGTATGGCTACACCTTC. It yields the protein CASSILGQLLYGYTF.

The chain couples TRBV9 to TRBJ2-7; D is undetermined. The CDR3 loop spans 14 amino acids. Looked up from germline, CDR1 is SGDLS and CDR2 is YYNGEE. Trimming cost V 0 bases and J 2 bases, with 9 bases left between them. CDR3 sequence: CASSVGPAAYEQYF. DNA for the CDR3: TGTGCCAGCAGCGTAGGTCCCGCCGCCTACGAGCAGTACTTC.

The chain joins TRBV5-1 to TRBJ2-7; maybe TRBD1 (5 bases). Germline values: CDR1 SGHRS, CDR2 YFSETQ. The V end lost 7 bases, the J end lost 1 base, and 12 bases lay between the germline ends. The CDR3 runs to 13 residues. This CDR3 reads CASGGAKSYEQYF. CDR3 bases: TGCGCCAGCGGTGGGGCAAAATCCTACGAGCAGTACTTC.

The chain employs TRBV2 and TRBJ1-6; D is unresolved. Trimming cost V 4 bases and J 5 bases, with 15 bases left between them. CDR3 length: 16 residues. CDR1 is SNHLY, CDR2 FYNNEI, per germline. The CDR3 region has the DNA TGTGCCAGCAGTGGGTTCCGGGGATCCGATAATTCACCCCTCCACTTT. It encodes CASSGFRGSDNSPLHF.

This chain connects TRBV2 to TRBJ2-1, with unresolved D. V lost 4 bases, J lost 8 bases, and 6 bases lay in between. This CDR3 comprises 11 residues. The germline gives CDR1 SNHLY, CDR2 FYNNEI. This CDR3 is CASSVFYEQFF. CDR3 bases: TGTGCCAGCAGTGTTTTCTATGAGCAGTTCTTC. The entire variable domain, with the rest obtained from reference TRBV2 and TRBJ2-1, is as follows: EPEVTQTPSHQVTQMGQEVILRCVPISNHLYFYWYRQILGQKVEFLVSFYNNEISEKSEIFDDQFSVERPDGSNFTLKIRSTKLEDSAMYFCASSVFYEQFFGPGTRLTVL.

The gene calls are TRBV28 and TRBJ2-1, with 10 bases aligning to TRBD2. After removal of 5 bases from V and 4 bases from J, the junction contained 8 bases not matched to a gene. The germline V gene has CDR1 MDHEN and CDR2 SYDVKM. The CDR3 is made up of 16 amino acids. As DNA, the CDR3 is TGTGCCAGCAGTGGGCTAGCGGGAGCAGGGTACAATGAGCAGTTCTTC. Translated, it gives CASSGLAGAGYNEQFF.

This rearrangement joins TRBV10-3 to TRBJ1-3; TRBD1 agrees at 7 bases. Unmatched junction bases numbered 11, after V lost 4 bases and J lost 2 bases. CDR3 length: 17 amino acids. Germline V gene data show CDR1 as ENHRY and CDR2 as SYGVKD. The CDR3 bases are TGTGCCATCAGTGTCGGGGACAGCTCGGGGGCTGGAAACACCATATATTTT. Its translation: CAISVGDSSGAGNTIYF.

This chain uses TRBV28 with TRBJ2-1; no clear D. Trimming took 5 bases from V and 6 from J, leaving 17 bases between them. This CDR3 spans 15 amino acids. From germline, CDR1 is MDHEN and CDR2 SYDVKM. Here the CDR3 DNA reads TGTGCCAGCAGTGCCTCGGACCTCCTTGGCAATGAGCAGTTCTTC. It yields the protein CASSASDLLGNEQFF. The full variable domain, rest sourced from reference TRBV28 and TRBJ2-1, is DVKVTQSSRYLVKRTGEKVFLECVQDMDHENMFWYRQDPGLGLRLIYFSYDVKMKEKGDIPEGYSVSREKKERFSLILESASTNQTSMYLCASSASDLLGNEQFFGPGTRLTVL.

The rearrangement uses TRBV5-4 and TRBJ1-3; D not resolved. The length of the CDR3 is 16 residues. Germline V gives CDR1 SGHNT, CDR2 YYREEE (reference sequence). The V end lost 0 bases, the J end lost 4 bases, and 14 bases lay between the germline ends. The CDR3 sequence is CASSLDSPGFGNTIYF. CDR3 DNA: TGTGCCAGCAGCTTGGATTCCCCAGGCTTCGGAAACACCATATATTTT.

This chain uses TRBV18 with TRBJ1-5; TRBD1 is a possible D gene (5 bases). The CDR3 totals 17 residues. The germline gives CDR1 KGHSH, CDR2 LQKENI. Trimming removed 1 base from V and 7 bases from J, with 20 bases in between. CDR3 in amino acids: CASSPRQGTGDEQPQHF. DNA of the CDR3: TGTGCCAGCTCACCACGGCAGGGCACGGGGGATGAGCAGCCCCAGCATTTT.

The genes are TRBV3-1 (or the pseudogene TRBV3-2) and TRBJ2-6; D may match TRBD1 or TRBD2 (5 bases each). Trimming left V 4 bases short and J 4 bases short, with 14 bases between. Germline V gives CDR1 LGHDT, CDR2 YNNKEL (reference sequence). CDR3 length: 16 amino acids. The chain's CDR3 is CASSPGPSLGANVLTF. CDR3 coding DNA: TGTGCCAGCAGCCCGGGACCGTCTCTCGGGGCCAACGTCCTGACTTTC.

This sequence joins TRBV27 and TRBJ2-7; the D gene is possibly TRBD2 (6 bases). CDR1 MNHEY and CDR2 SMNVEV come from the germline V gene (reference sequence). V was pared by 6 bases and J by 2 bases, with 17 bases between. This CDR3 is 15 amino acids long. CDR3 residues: CASRSGSGAAYEQYF. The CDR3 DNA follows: TGTGCCAGCAGATCCGGGAGCGGTGCAGCCTACGAGCAGTACTTC.

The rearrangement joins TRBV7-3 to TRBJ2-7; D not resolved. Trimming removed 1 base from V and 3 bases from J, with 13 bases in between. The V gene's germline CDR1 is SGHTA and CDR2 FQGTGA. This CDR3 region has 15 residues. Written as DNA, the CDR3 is TGTGCCAGCAGCTTAATGGCCGCCTCCCACTACGAGCAGTACTTC. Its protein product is CASSLMAASHYEQYF.

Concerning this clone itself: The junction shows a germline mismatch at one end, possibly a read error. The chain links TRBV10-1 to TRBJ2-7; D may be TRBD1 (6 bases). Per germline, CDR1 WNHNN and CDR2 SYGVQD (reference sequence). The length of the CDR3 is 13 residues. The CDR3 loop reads CASSQGQNCRAGF. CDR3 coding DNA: TGCGCCAGCAGCCAAGGACAGAATTGCCGGGCTGGCTTC.

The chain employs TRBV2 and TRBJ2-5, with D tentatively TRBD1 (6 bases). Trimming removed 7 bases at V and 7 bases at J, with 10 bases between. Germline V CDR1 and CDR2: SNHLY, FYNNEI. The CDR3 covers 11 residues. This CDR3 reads CASNLGGTQYF. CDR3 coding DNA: TGTGCCAGCAATCTAGGGGGGACCCAGTACTTC.

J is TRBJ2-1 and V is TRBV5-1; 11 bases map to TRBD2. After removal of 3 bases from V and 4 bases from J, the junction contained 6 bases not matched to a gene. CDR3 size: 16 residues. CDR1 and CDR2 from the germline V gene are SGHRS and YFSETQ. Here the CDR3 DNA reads TGCGCCAGCAGCTCCTCCGGGACTAGCGGTTACAATGAGCAGTTCTTC. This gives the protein CASSSSGTSGYNEQFF.

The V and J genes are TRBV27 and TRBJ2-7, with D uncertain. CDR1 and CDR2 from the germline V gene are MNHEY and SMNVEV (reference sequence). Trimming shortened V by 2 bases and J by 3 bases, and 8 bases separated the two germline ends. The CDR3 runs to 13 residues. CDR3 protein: CASSLMALYEQYF. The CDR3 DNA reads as TGTGCCAGCAGTTTAATGGCACTCTACGAGCAGTACTTC.

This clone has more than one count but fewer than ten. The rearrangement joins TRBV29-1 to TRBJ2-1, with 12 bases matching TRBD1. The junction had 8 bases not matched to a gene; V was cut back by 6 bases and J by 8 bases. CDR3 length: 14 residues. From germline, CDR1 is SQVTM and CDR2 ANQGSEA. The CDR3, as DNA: TGCAGCGTCCCGGGGGGACAGGGGGCCGATGAGCAGTTCTTC. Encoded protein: CSVPGGQGADEQFF.

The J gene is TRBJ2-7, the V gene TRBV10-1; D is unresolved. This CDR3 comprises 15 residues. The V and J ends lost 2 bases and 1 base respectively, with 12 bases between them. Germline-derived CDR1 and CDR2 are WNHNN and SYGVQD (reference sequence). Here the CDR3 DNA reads TGCGCCAGCAGTGAGACCAGAAGTGGGTCCTACGAGCAGTACTTC. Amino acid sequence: CASSETRSGSYEQYF.

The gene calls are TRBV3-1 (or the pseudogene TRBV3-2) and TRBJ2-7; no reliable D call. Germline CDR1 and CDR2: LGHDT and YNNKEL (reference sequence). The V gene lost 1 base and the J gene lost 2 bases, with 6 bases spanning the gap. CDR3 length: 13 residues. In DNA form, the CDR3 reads TGTGCCAGCAGCCAAGGTGAGGCCTACGAGCAGTACTTC. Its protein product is CASSQGEAYEQYF.

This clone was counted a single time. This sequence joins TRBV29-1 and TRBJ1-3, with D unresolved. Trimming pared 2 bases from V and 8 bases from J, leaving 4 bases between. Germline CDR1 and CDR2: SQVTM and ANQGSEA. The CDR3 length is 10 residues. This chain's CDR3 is CSVEQDTIYF. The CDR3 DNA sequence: TGCAGCGTTGAACAAGACACCATATATTTT.

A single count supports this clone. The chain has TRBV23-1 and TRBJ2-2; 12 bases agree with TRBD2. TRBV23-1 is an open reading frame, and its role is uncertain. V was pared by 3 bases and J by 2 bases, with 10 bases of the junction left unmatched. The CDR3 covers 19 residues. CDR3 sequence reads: CASSHFPLAGGYNTGELFF. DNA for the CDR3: TGCGCCAGCAGTCACTTCCCCCTAGCGGGAGGGTATAACACCGGGGAGCTGTTTTTT.

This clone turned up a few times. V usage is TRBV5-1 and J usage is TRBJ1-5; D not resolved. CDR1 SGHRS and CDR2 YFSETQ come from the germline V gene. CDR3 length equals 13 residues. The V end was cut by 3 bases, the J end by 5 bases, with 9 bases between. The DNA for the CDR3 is TGCGCCAGCAGCTATGAGGGAGATCAGCCCCAGCATTTT. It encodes CASSYEGDQPQHF.

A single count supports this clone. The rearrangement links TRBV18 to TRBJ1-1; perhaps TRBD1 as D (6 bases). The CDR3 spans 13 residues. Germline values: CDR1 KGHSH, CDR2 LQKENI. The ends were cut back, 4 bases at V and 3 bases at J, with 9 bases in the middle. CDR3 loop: CASSLHRDTEAFF. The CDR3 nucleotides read TGTGCCAGCTCACTACACAGGGACACTGAAGCTTTCTTT.